The rows below give T cell receptor beta chains drawn from one sample of a study of blood T cell repertoires in COVID-19. Here immunoSEQ multiplex PCR was the method, and the copy in TCRdb shows in-frame clones only, minus some. The table includes around 370,000 clones, about 90% detected once. The sequenced material came from peripheral blood. These receptors originate from a woman between 50 and 59 years old with COVID-19, enrolled during active disease. The CDR3 runs from the conserved cysteine through the conserved F or W. The order of the fields is D gene, clone size, J gene, V gene, CDR3 DNA, CDR3 protein. D genes are given only for firm matches. Where a row states a size, it is once, few, many or the class of an expanded clone; other rows omit it.

d_gene: TRBD2; abundance: .; j_gene: TRBJ2-7; v_gene: TRBV6-6; CDR3nt: TGTGCCAGCAGCCCCGGAGCGGGAGGCAGCGAGCAGTACTTC; CDR3aa: CASSPGAGGSEQYF
d_gene: .; abundance: .; j_gene: TRBJ2-5; v_gene: TRBV12-3/TRBV12-4; CDR3nt: TGTGCCAGCACAGTGGGGGGGCGGGAGACCCAGTACTTC; CDR3aa: CASTVGGRETQYF
d_gene: TRBD1; abundance: .; j_gene: TRBJ2-1; v_gene: TRBV18; CDR3nt: TGTGCCAGCTCTCGACGGACAGGGTTTGAGGACAATGAGCAGTTCTTC; CDR3aa: CASSRRTGFEDNEQFF
d_gene: .; abundance: .; j_gene: TRBJ2-5; v_gene: TRBV27; CDR3nt: TGTGCCAGCAGTTTATCGAGGAGGGTAGACCAAGAGACCCAGTACTTC; CDR3aa: CASSLSRRVDQETQYF
d_gene: .; abundance: .; j_gene: TRBJ1-2; v_gene: TRBV19; CDR3nt: TGTGCCAGTAGTGTAATCGACATTCCCGGGGGTGGCTACACCTTC; CDR3aa: CASSVIDIPGGGYTF
d_gene: .; abundance: .; j_gene: TRBJ2-1; v_gene: TRBV10-3; CDR3nt: TGTGCCATCGGTATGAGCTCCTACAATGAGCAGTTCTTC; CDR3aa: CAIGMSSYNEQFF
d_gene: .; abundance: .; j_gene: TRBJ2-1; v_gene: TRBV21-1; CDR3nt: TGTGCCAGCAGCAATAAAGGTCAGGGGTACTCCTACAATGAGCAGTTCTTC; CDR3aa: CASSNKGQGYSYNEQFF
d_gene: .; abundance: .; j_gene: TRBJ2-5; v_gene: TRBV9; CDR3nt: TGTGCCAGCAGCGCCTCGGAGTTCACCCAGTACTTC; CDR3aa: CASSASEFTQYF
d_gene: .; abundance: .; j_gene: TRBJ1-5; v_gene: TRBV18; CDR3nt: TGTGCCAGCTCACCAAACCTCGCCAAACAGGGCAATCAGCCCCAGCATTTT; CDR3aa: CASSPNLAKQGNQPQHF
d_gene: TRBD2; abundance: once; j_gene: TRBJ2-1; v_gene: TRBV7-8; CDR3nt: TGTGCCAGCAGCTTCAGTGGACTAGCCGAAAATGAGCAGTTCTTC; CDR3aa: CASSFSGLAENEQFF
d_gene: .; abundance: .; j_gene: TRBJ2-2; v_gene: TRBV6-5; CDR3nt: TGTGCCAGCAGTTATACTGGTACCGGGGAGCTGTTTTTT; CDR3aa: CASSYTGTGELFF